This T cell receptor (beta chain) was retrieved from a study of OX40 agonist ivuxolimab in advanced cancers. Study results and caveats: Averaging showed that CD8+ T cells had more expanded clones than CD4+ did.

Some clones are missing from TCRdb's copy, which holds only in-frame ones; the method was immunoSEQ multiplex PCR. The data hold 74,000 or so clones, with 80% to 95% observed a single time. Samples of blood were obtained at baseline, on cycle 4 day 1, and on cycle 7 day 1. To note about this clone: What it binds is not known.

Germline V gives CDR1 PRHDT, CDR2 FYEKMQ (reference sequence). V lost 5 bases and J lost 6, with 22 bases in between. CDR3 size: 16 residues. This receptor was taken from an adult with an advanced solid tumor such as melanoma, head and neck, liver or kidney cancer. The chain uses TRBV13 and TRBJ1-2; D remains ambiguous. The sample here was CD4+ or CD8+ T cells sorted from blood, taken in a trial of the OX40 agonist ivuxolimab. CDR3: CASSVNRALKRDGYTF. CDR3 in DNA: TGTGCCAGCAGCGTTAATCGGGCCCTGAAACGGGATGGCTACACCTTC.